The present T cell receptor beta chain was sequenced within a study of graft-versus-host responses after intestinal transplantation. Study-level information: Each recipient received anti-thymocyte globulin induction, then tacrolimus and steroids for about three years.

Overall study findings and caveats: Researchers found GvH clones in recipient marrow, and some showed up first in ileum or blood. Early after transplant, HvG declines were associated with peak levels of circulating GvH clones. Graft-versus-host to host-versus-graft clonal ratios in allografts were high in patients with graft-donor T cell macrochimerism.

Regarding this clone: Its antigen is not identified.

This CDR3 has 15 amino acids. Trimming cost V 3 bases and J 10 bases; bases outside gene matches: 4. Germline lookup yields CDR1 SGDLS and CDR2 YYNGEE. Libraries were prepared by immunoSEQ multiplex PCR; TCRdb keeps only in-frame clonotypes and omits some of them. The sample holds about 64,000 clones, 90% to 95% seen once. This sequence joins TRBV9 and TRBJ2-1; 16 positions agree with TRBD2. The TCR comes from a human donor who was the organ donor for an intestinal transplant. The sequencing used unstimulated CD8+ T cells sorted from spleen or lymph node cells, collected before transplant. CDR3 region: CASSAGTSGRVEQFF. CDR3 nucleotides: TGTGCCAGCAGCGCAGGGACTAGCGGGAGGGTCGAGCAGTTCTTC.